These T cell receptor beta chains were read from a single sample in a study of cytomegalovirus exposure and HLA in healthy donors. Assay used: immunoSEQ multiplex PCR; TCRdb lists only in-frame clones, some missing. The table shows 200,000 to 250,000 clones, with 70% occurring only once. Sequenced sample: PBMCs. These receptors all come from a man aged 35-49 years in good health and CMV-seropositive. The CDR3 runs from the conserved cysteine through the conserved F or W. A D gene is named only where the DNA matches it firmly. The listing skips clone size in some rows; elsewhere it reads once, few, many or a size class.

J gene,D gene,CDR3 length,clone size,V gene,CDR3 DNA,CDR3 protein
TRBJ2-3,NA,15,once,TRBV11-2,TGTGCCAGCAGCTTGACAGACCCTAGCACAGATACGCAGTATTTT,CASSLTDPSTDTQYF
TRBJ2-7,NA,14,NA,TRBV5-6,TGTGCCAGCAGCCCTCTGGGCTCCTCCTACGAGCAGTACTTC,CASSPLGSSYEQYF
TRBJ1-2,NA,15,once,TRBV7-8,TGTGCCAGCAGCTTAGCGGAGAAGGGGGTTTATGGCTACACCTTC,CASSLAEKGVYGYTF
TRBJ2-5,TRBD2,18,NA,TRBV2,TGTGCCAGCAGTGAAGTTGTCGGAGCGGGGGGGCCTGGAGAGACCCAGTACTTC,CASSEVVGAGGPGETQYF
TRBJ2-5,NA,12,NA,TRBV2,TGTGCCAGCACCGGCTACGGGGAGACCCAGTACTTC,CASTGYGETQYF
TRBJ2-7,TRBD2,13,NA,TRBV27,TGTGCCAGCAGGCCTAGCGGGATACACGAGCAGTACTTC,CASRPSGIHEQYF
TRBJ2-2,TRBD1,16,NA,TRBV11-2,TGTGCCAGCAGCCAAAATCCGGGACAGGGTTCCGGGGAGCTGTTTTTT,CASSQNPGQGSGELFF
TRBJ1-1,NA,15,NA,TRBV27,TGTGCCAGCATCGAGATGACAGGTATGAACACTGAAGCTTTCTTT,CASIEMTGMNTEAFF
TRBJ2-1,TRBD1,17,NA,TRBV29-1,TGCAGCGTTGAAGTACCAAGTAGGGACAGGGGGCCCAATGAGCAGTTCTTC,CSVEVPSRDRGPNEQFF
TRBJ2-2,TRBD2,16,NA,TRBV9,TGTGCCAGCAGCGGACGGACTAGTCTTAACACCGGGGAGCTGTTTTTT,CASSGRTSLNTGELFF
TRBJ1-6,NA,15,NA,TRBV18,TGTGCCAGCTCACCACCGCCAGGGAGGGAATCACCCCTCCACTTT,CASSPPPGRESPLHF
TRBJ1-1,NA,13,few,TRBV4-1,TGCGCCAGCAGCCAAGACAGGAACACTGAAGCTTTCTTT,CASSQDRNTEAFF
TRBJ2-7,TRBD1,15,NA,TRBV7-9,TGTGCCAGCACGAAGGGGACAGGGGACGTCTACGAGCAGTACTTC,CASTKGTGDVYEQYF
TRBJ2-6,TRBD1,15,NA,TRBV5-4,TGTGCCAGCAGCGGACAGGGTTCTGGGGCCAACGTCCTGACTTTC,CASSGQGSGANVLTF
TRBJ1-4,NA,14,NA,TRBV19,TGTGCCAGTAGTTTGCGGGCAACTAATGAAAAACTGTTTTTT,CASSLRATNEKLFF
TRBJ1-2,NA,13,NA,TRBV27,TGTGCCAGCAGTTTATTCGAGGGAAGCGGCTACACCTTC,CASSLFEGSGYTF
TRBJ2-1,NA,15,NA,TRBV6-6,TGTGCCAGCCTGCGGGGAATAGAGACCTACAATGAGCAGTTCTTC,CASLRGIETYNEQFF
TRBJ1-2,TRBD1,13,few,TRBV28,TGTGCCAGCATCTTAACAGGGGGATATGGCTACACCTTC,CASILTGGYGYTF
TRBJ2-7,NA,13,NA,TRBV7-7,TGTGCCAGCAGCTTAGCCCCCAAATACGAGCAGTACTTC,CASSLAPKYEQYF
TRBJ2-3,TRBD1,14,NA,TRBV5-1,TGCGCCAGCAGCAGGGACAGGTCCACAGATACGCAGTATTTT,CASSRDRSTDTQYF
TRBJ1-2,NA,14,NA,TRBV5-1,TGCGCCAGCAGCTTGCAGGGGTCAAACTATGGCTACACCTTC,CASSLQGSNYGYTF
TRBJ2-3,NA,12,NA,TRBV5-1,TGCGCCAGCAGCCAGGGTGCAGATACGCAGTATTTT,CASSQGADTQYF
TRBJ1-2,NA,14,NA,TRBV4-2,TGTGCCAGCAGTCTCAAGCGGACAGAATATGGCTACACCTTC,CASSLKRTEYGYTF
TRBJ2-5,TRBD2,15,NA,TRBV27,TGTGCCAGCAGTAAGCGGGGGCCTTCCCAAGAGACCCAGTACTTC,CASSKRGPSQETQYF
TRBJ2-3,NA,14,once,TRBV29-1,TGCAGCGTTGGGTTGACAGGCGTTTCAGATACGCAGTATTTT,CSVGLTGVSDTQYF
TRBJ2-5,NA,12,NA,TRBV5-1,TGCGCCAGCAGGCCGGGCCAAGAGACCCAGTACTTC,CASRPGQETQYF
TRBJ2-7,NA,11,NA,TRBV29-1,TGCAGCGTAGGGACACCCTACGAGCAGTACTTC,CSVGTPYEQYF
TRBJ2-5,NA,12,few,TRBV7-6,TGTGCCAGCAGCTTAAATCTCGGGACCCAGTACTTC,CASSLNLGTQYF
TRBJ2-7,TRBD1,13,NA,TRBV29-1,TGCAGCGTTGTAGGGCCCCAGGGGGACGAGCAGTACTTC,CSVVGPQGDEQYF
TRBJ1-2,TRBD1,15,NA,TRBV7-7,TGTGCCAGCAGCCCTGGGACAGGATCCTACTATGGCTACACCTTC,CASSPGTGSYYGYTF
TRBJ1-5,NA,13,NA,TRBV19,TGTGCCAGTAGTGCGGGCCATTCGGGCCCCCAGCATTTT,CASSAGHSGPQHF
TRBJ1-4,TRBD1,15,NA,TRBV2,TGTGCCAGCGACCCGGGACAGGGGACTAATGAAAAACTGTTTTTT,CASDPGQGTNEKLFF
TRBJ2-5,NA,15,once,TRBV19,TGTGCCAGTAGTATTGGACAGAGATACCAAGAGACCCAGTACTTC,CASSIGQRYQETQYF
TRBJ1-6,TRBD1,15,NA,TRBV6-6,TGTGCCAGCAGTTACCTGGACAGGGGGAATTCACCCCTCCACTTT,CASSYLDRGNSPLHF
TRBJ1-4,TRBD1,14,few,TRBV27,TGTGCCAGCAGCCCCCGAACAGGGGGGGAAAAACTGTTTTTT,CASSPRTGGEKLFF
TRBJ1-2,NA,11,NA,TRBV12-5,TGTGCTAGTGGTTTCTCCTATGGCTACACCTTC,CASGFSYGYTF
TRBJ1-2,NA,14,NA,TRBV4-1,TGCGCCAGCAGCCAGACACAGGGTGGTTATGGCTACACCTTC,CASSQTQGGYGYTF
TRBJ1-2,NA,14,once,TRBV14,TGTGCCAGCAGCCGCGACAGTAGTGCCTATGGCTACACCTTC,CASSRDSSAYGYTF
TRBJ1-2,NA,13,NA,TRBV29-1,TGCAGCGTTGAAGGGACAGCCTTCTATGGCTACACCTTC,CSVEGTAFYGYTF
TRBJ1-1,NA,14,NA,TRBV4-1,TGCGCCAGCAGCCAAAGTCTACGGGTCGCTGAAGCTTTCTTT,CASSQSLRVAEAFF
TRBJ1-5,NA,15,NA,TRBV6-1,TGTGCCAGCAGTTTAGGGGCTTTTAGCAATCAGCCCCAGCATTTT,CASSLGAFSNQPQHF
TRBJ1-1,NA,12,NA,TRBV11-2,TGTGCCAGCAGCTTAGGCAGACTAGAAGCTTTCTTT,CASSLGRLEAFF
TRBJ2-2,TRBD1,15,once,TRBV7-9,TGTGCCAGCAGCAGAGGGGGCAGGGACACCGGGGAGCTGTTTTTT,CASSRGGRDTGELFF
TRBJ2-5,NA,14,once,TRBV10-3,TGTGCCATCAGTGAGTCATTAGCTCAAGAGACCCAGTACTTC,CAISESLAQETQYF
TRBJ2-1,NA,16,NA,TRBV27,TGTGCCAGCAGTTTACTGATAGGGGCTGGCTTCAATGAGCAGTTCTTC,CASSLLIGAGFNEQFF
TRBJ2-2,TRBD1,13,NA,TRBV13,TGTGCCAGCAGTTCGACAGGGGCCGGGGAGCTGTTTTTT,CASSSTGAGELFF
TRBJ2-7,NA,14,NA,TRBV6-5,TGTGCCAGCAGTCCCGCGGGGAAGAGGTACGAGCAGTACTTC,CASSPAGKRYEQYF
TRBJ2-1,NA,12,NA,TRBV13,TGTGCCAGCAGCTTAGCTTCCGATGAGCAGTTCTTC,CASSLASDEQFF
TRBJ2-7,NA,15,NA,TRBV6-5,TGTGCCAGCAGTTTAGGGACACCTTTGGAGTACGAGCAGTACTTC,CASSLGTPLEYEQYF
TRBJ1-3,NA,16,NA,TRBV5-4,TGTGCCAGCAGCTCGGCAACAGCCTTCTCTGGAAACACCATATATTTT,CASSSATAFSGNTIYF
TRBJ1-2,TRBD1,15,NA,TRBV18,TGTGCCAGCTCACCCCGGACAGGTACCGACTATGGCTACACCTTC,CASSPRTGTDYGYTF
TRBJ2-1,NA,17,NA,TRBV9,TGTGCCAGCAGCGTAACTTCTTTGGACAGCTCCTACAATGAGCAGTTCTTC,CASSVTSLDSSYNEQFF